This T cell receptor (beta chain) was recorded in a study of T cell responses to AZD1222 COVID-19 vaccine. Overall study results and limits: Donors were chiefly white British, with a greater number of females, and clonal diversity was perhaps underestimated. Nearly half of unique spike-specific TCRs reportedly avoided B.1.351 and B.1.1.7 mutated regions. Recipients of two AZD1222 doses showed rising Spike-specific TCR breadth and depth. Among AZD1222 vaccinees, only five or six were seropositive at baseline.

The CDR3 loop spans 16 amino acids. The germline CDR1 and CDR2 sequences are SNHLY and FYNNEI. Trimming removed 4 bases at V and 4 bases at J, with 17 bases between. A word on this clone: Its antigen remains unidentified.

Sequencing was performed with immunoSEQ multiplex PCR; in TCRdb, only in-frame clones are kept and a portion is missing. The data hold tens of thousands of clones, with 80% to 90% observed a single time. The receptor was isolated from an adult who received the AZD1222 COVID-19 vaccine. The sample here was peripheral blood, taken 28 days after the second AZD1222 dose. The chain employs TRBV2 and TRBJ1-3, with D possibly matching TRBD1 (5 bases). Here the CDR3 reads CASSGIRGVAGNTIYF. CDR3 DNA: TGTGCCAGCAGTGGAATTCGGGGGGTGGCCGGAAACACCATATATTTT.